This is a list of T cell receptor beta chains from one sample in a study of PD-L1 blockade in urothelial cancer. Produced via immunoSEQ multiplex PCR; TCRdb's table is partial and in-frame only. The table includes tens of thousands of clones, 75% to 90% detected once. The input for sequencing was PBMCs, taken around atezolizumab (anti-PD-L1) treatment. The receptors here all came from a man aged 45-65 years with urothelial cancer. CDR3s include the opening cysteine and the closing phenylalanine or tryptophan. A D gene is named only where the DNA matches it firmly. Some rows have no size entry. The others give once, few or many, or a class for an expanded clone.

abundance: NA; j_gene: TRBJ2-1; v_gene: TRBV5-4; d_gene: NA; len: 14; CDR3aa: CASSTAAQANEQFF; CDR3nt: TGTGCCAGCAGCACGGCCGCCCAGGCCAATGAGCAGTTCTTC
abundance: NA; j_gene: TRBJ2-6; v_gene: TRBV10-3; d_gene: NA; len: 16; CDR3aa: CAITRVLESGANVLTF; CDR3nt: TGTGCCATCACCCGGGTCTTAGAGTCTGGGGCCAACGTCCTGACTTTC
abundance: NA; j_gene: TRBJ2-1; v_gene: TRBV10-3; d_gene: NA; len: 17; CDR3aa: CAISLARRQSSYNEQFF; CDR3nt: TGTGCCATCAGTCTCGCGAGGCGCCAGAGCTCCTACAATGAGCAGTTCTTC
abundance: NA; j_gene: TRBJ2-7; v_gene: TRBV5-6; d_gene: TRBD2; len: 16; CDR3aa: CASSFPGGTESYEQYF; CDR3nt: TGTGCCAGCAGCTTTCCGGGAGGGACGGAATCCTACGAGCAGTACTTC
abundance: NA; j_gene: TRBJ2-1; v_gene: TRBV27; d_gene: TRBD2; len: 21; CDR3aa: CASSLRGRTSGVLGPYNEQFF; CDR3nt: TGTGCCAGCAGTTTAAGGGGGAGGACTAGCGGAGTCTTGGGGCCATACAATGAGCAGTTCTTC
abundance: NA; j_gene: TRBJ2-5; v_gene: TRBV9; d_gene: TRBD2; len: 15; CDR3aa: CASSVGGGAPETQYF; CDR3nt: TGTGCCAGCAGCGTAGGGGGGGGAGCTCCAGAGACCCAGTACTTC
abundance: NA; j_gene: TRBJ1-1; v_gene: TRBV25-1; d_gene: TRBD1; len: 15; CDR3aa: CASSVPGQGPDEAFF; CDR3nt: TGTGCCAGCAGTGTACCGGGACAGGGGCCGGATGAAGCTTTCTTT
abundance: NA; j_gene: TRBJ2-1; v_gene: TRBV2; d_gene: TRBD2; len: 13; CDR3aa: CASRTSATNEQFF; CDR3nt: TGTGCCAGCAGGACTAGCGCCACAAATGAGCAGTTCTTC
abundance: NA; j_gene: TRBJ1-5; v_gene: TRBV28; d_gene: TRBD1; len: 15; CDR3aa: CASSLQGVGNQPQHF; CDR3nt: TGTGCCAGCAGTTTACAGGGGGTAGGCAATCAGCCCCAGCATTTT
abundance: NA; j_gene: TRBJ2-2; v_gene: TRBV11-2; d_gene: NA; len: 14; CDR3aa: CASSSSRGTGELFF; CDR3nt: TGTGCCAGCAGCTCAAGTAGGGGCACCGGGGAGCTGTTTTTT
abundance: NA; j_gene: TRBJ2-6; v_gene: TRBV6-5; d_gene: NA; len: 15; CDR3aa: CASRLTGTGANVLTF; CDR3nt: TGTGCCAGCAGGCTCACAGGGACTGGGGCCAACGTCCTGACTTTC
abundance: NA; j_gene: TRBJ2-7; v_gene: TRBV7-2; d_gene: NA; len: 12; CDR3aa: CASSLSIGEQYF; CDR3nt: TGTGCCAGCAGCTTAAGTATCGGCGAGCAGTACTTC
abundance: NA; j_gene: TRBJ2-7; v_gene: TRBV28; d_gene: NA; len: 16; CDR3aa: CASSFPSSARTYEQYF; CDR3nt: TGTGCCAGCAGTTTCCCCTCTAGCGCACGGACCTACGAGCAGTACTTC
abundance: NA; j_gene: TRBJ2-1; v_gene: TRBV2; d_gene: TRBD2; len: 17; CDR3aa: CASSPLGGLVLYNEQFF; CDR3nt: TGTGCCAGCAGCCCCCTGGGGGGACTAGTCCTTTACAATGAGCAGTTCTTC
abundance: few; j_gene: TRBJ1-1; v_gene: TRBV14; d_gene: TRBD1; len: 11; CDR3aa: CARTGYTEAFF; CDR3nt: TGTGCTAGGACAGGGTACACTGAAGCTTTCTTT
abundance: NA; j_gene: TRBJ2-5; v_gene: TRBV6-5; d_gene: TRBD2; len: 14; CDR3aa: CASSLLAGEETQYF; CDR3nt: TGTGCCAGCAGTCTACTAGCGGGGGAAGAGACCCAGTACTTC
abundance: NA; j_gene: TRBJ2-5; v_gene: TRBV11-2; d_gene: NA; len: 15; CDR3aa: CASSQLELAKETQYF; CDR3nt: TGTGCCAGCAGCCAACTCGAGCTAGCGAAAGAGACCCAGTACTTC
abundance: NA; j_gene: TRBJ2-5; v_gene: TRBV10-1; d_gene: NA; len: 14; CDR3aa: CASSKAGVQETQYF; CDR3nt: TGCGCCAGCAGCAAAGCAGGGGTCCAAGAGACCCAGTACTTC
abundance: NA; j_gene: TRBJ2-1; v_gene: TRBV30; d_gene: TRBD2; len: 12; CDR3aa: CALGGGYNEQFF; CDR3nt: TGTGCTCTGGGGGGGGGCTACAATGAGCAGTTCTTC
abundance: NA; j_gene: TRBJ2-2; v_gene: TRBV25-1; d_gene: NA; len: 12; CDR3aa: CASRSNTGELFF; CDR3nt: TGTGCCAGCCGTAGTAACACCGGGGAGCTGTTTTTT
abundance: few; j_gene: TRBJ1-2; v_gene: TRBV5-1; d_gene: NA; len: 14; CDR3aa: CASSLDTGFRDHTF; CDR3nt: TGCGCCAGCAGCTTGGACACAGGTTTTAGGGATCACACCTTC
abundance: NA; j_gene: TRBJ2-7; v_gene: TRBV11-3; d_gene: NA; len: 16; CDR3aa: CASSLEGDRQAYEQYF; CDR3nt: TGTGCCAGCAGCTTAGAAGGTGACCGACAGGCATACGAGCAGTACTTC
abundance: medium-sized; j_gene: TRBJ1-6; v_gene: TRBV7-6; d_gene: TRBD1; len: 15; CDR3aa: CASSLGTGLHSPLHF; CDR3nt: TGTGCCAGCAGCTTAGGGACAGGGCTCCATTCACCCCTCCACTTT
abundance: few; j_gene: TRBJ2-7; v_gene: TRBV5-1; d_gene: NA; len: 14; CDR3aa: CASSHGVSSYEQYF; CDR3nt: TGCGCCAGCAGCCACGGGGTGAGCTCCTACGAGCAGTACTTC
abundance: NA; j_gene: TRBJ2-5; v_gene: TRBV11-2; d_gene: TRBD2; len: 17; CDR3aa: CASSLGVAGGAQETQYF; CDR3nt: TGTGCCAGCAGCTTAGGTGTTGCGGGGGGGGCTCAAGAGACCCAGTACTTC
abundance: NA; j_gene: TRBJ2-4; v_gene: TRBV14; d_gene: TRBD2; len: 18; CDR3aa: CASSQLAGAPPAKNIQYF; CDR3nt: TGTGCCAGCAGCCAACTAGCGGGGGCCCCCCCCGCCAAAAACATTCAGTACTTC
abundance: NA; j_gene: TRBJ1-2; v_gene: TRBV2; d_gene: NA; len: 12; CDR3aa: CASSRDGYGYTF; CDR3nt: TGTGCCAGCAGCAGGGATGGCTATGGCTACACCTTC
abundance: once; j_gene: TRBJ2-1; v_gene: TRBV7-3; d_gene: NA; len: 15; CDR3aa: CASSPWSRGGNEQFF; CDR3nt: TGTGCCAGCAGCCCATGGAGCCGGGGAGGCAATGAGCAGTTCTTC
abundance: NA; j_gene: TRBJ1-6; v_gene: TRBV30; d_gene: TRBD1; len: 15; CDR3aa: CAWTGGILDNSPLHF; CDR3nt: TGTGCCTGGACAGGGGGTATCCTAGATAATTCACCCCTCCACTTT
abundance: NA; j_gene: TRBJ2-1; v_gene: TRBV5-6; d_gene: TRBD2; len: 17; CDR3aa: CASSYNLAGGTYNEQFF; CDR3nt: TGTGCCAGCAGCTACAACCTAGCGGGGGGGACCTACAATGAGCAGTTCTTC
abundance: NA; j_gene: TRBJ2-7; v_gene: TRBV7-2; d_gene: TRBD2; len: 15; CDR3aa: CASSLLAGPPYEQYF; CDR3nt: TGTGCCAGCAGCTTACTAGCGGGGCCCCCCTACGAGCAGTACTTC
abundance: NA; j_gene: TRBJ1-1; v_gene: TRBV18; d_gene: NA; len: 12; CDR3aa: CASSPSDSEAFF; CDR3nt: TGTGCCAGCTCACCCTCGGACAGTGAAGCTTTCTTT